The 20 T cell receptor beta chains below come from one sample, sequenced in a study of glioma-infiltrating T cells after dendritic cell vaccination. The time point is: after dendritic cell vaccination, including at tumor progression/relapse. Some clones are missing from TCRdb's copy, which holds only in-frame ones; the method was immunoSEQ multiplex PCR. The sample gives 90,000 to 110,000 clones, 90% of which show up once; approximately 2.7% is in the top ten. Sequenced here: blood, sampled after dendritic cell vaccination. These receptors all come from a human donor with glioblastoma.

This chain links TRBV5-1 with TRBJ1-2; 8 bases align to TRBD1. The CDR3 is 13 residues long. Losses at the gene ends were 4 bases for V and 7 bases for J; bases not matched to a gene: 6. Per the germline V gene, CDR1 is SGHRS and CDR2 is YFSETQ. DNA of the CDR3: TGCGCCAGCAGCCAGGACAGGGCAGGTGGCTACACCTTC. Translation gives CASSQDRAGGYTF. Full variable domain (missing parts from reference TRBV5-1 and TRBJ1-2): KAGVTQTPRYLIKTRGQQVTLSCSPISGHRSVSWYQQTPGQGLQFLFEYFSETQRNKGNFPGRFSGRQFSNSRSEMNVSTLELGDSALYLCASSQDRAGGYTFGSGTRLTVV.

The chain uses TRBV19 and TRBJ1-5; 8 nucleotides match TRBD1. Germline CDR1 and CDR2: LNHDA and SQIVND (reference sequence). The CDR3 runs to 15 residues. V shed 4 bases and J 6 bases; nucleotides not matched to a gene: 8. CDR3 residues: CASSTSDRVAQPQHF. DNA of the CDR3: TGTGCCAGTAGTACTTCGGACAGGGTGGCTCAGCCCCAGCATTTT.

The chain couples TRBV27 to TRBJ2-3; 9 nucleotides align to TRBD2. V trimming: 1 base; J trimming: 6 bases; junction bases outside the gene matches: 11. Germline assignment: CDR1 MNHEY and CDR2 SMNVEV (reference sequence). This CDR3 has 17 residues. The CDR3 DNA is TGTGCCAGCAGTTTATGGGAATTGGGACTAGCCGGGGATACGCAGTATTTT. Protein product: CASSLWELGLAGDTQYF.

This chain joins TRBV19 and TRBJ2-1, with 7 bases identical to TRBD2. Germline loops: CDR1 LNHDA, CDR2 SQIVND (reference sequence). CDR3 size: 15 residues. After removal of 6 bases from V and 2 bases from J, the junction contained 7 bases not matched to a gene. CDR3 loop: CASRPDLAAYNEQFF. Here the CDR3 DNA reads TGTGCCAGTAGACCCGACCTAGCGGCCTACAATGAGCAGTTCTTC. The full variable domain, its missing parts supplied by reference TRBV19 and TRBJ2-1, is DGGITQSPKYLFRKEGQNVTLSCEQNLNHDAMYWYRQDPGQGLRLIYYSQIVNDFQKGDIAEGYSVSREKKESFPLTVTSAQKNPTAFYLCASRPDLAAYNEQFFGPGTRLTVL.

V usage is TRBV27 and J usage is TRBJ2-3, with TRBD2 matching 14 bases. CDR3 length equals 18 residues. Germline values: CDR1 MNHEY, CDR2 SMNVEV (reference sequence). The J segment lost 3 bases and the V segment lost 4 bases, leaving 9 bases of the junction unmatched. The CDR3: CASSSRTGTSGRTDTQYF. The CDR3 DNA reads as TGTGCCAGCAGTTCGAGAACCGGGACTAGCGGGAGAACAGATACGCAGTATTTT.

By sample fraction, this clone is medium-sized. The chain recombines TRBV2 with TRBJ2-7, with 9 nucleotides matching TRBD2. CDR1 is SNHLY, CDR2 FYNNEI, per germline. J gave up 2 bases and V 5 bases, and 4 bases lay outside the gene matches. There are 14 residues in the CDR3. The CDR3 coding sequence is TGTGCCAGCAGTTCCGGACTAGCGACCTACGAGCAGTACTTC. Encoded protein: CASSSGLATYEQYF.

The chain has TRBV29-1 and TRBJ2-7; no clear D gene. CDR1 and CDR2 from the germline V gene are SQVTM and ANQGSEA. This CDR3 is built from 12 residues. Deletions cut 6 bases from V and 9 bases from J, with 18 bases between. This CDR3 reads CSVAERLEAQYF. DNA of the CDR3: TGCAGCGTGGCCGAGCGATTGGAAGCGCAGTACTTC.

The chain uses TRBV9 and TRBJ1-1; tentative D call: TRBD1 (6 bases). Looked up from germline, CDR1 is SGDLS and CDR2 is YYNGEE. CDR3 size: 15 residues. V shed 4 bases and J shed 0 bases, with 13 bases lying between them. CDR3: CASSPGGPLNTEAFF. The CDR3 DNA follows: TGTGCCAGCAGCCCCGGGGGGCCGTTGAACACTGAAGCTTTCTTT.

This rearrangement joins TRBV5-1 to TRBJ2-3; a weak D match, TRBD2 (5 bases). V lost 4 bases and J lost 0, with 9 bases in between. Germline assignment: CDR1 SGHRS and CDR2 YFSETQ. This CDR3 has 14 residues. This chain's CDR3 is CASSPPGSTDTQYF. In DNA form, the CDR3 reads TGCGCCAGCAGCCCCCCGGGGAGCACAGATACGCAGTATTTT.

This rearrangement joins TRBV29-1 to TRBJ2-2, with TRBD2 matching 8 bases. Germline V gene data show CDR1 as SQVTM and CDR2 as ANQGSEA. Unmatched junction bases numbered 3, after V lost 5 bases and J lost 1 base. The CDR3 is 14 residues long. The CDR3 loop reads CSVHRGGNTGELFF. The CDR3 region has the DNA TGCAGCGTTCATCGGGGGGGGAACACCGGGGAGCTGTTTTTT.

This clone was recorded a few times. The DNA of the CDR3 is TGTGCCAGCAGTTCCGGGACAGCTAACTATGGCTACACCTTC. This sequence encodes CASSSGTANYGYTF. The rearrangement links TRBV27 to TRBJ1-2, with 7 bases fitting TRBD1. CDR3 length: 14 residues. Germline V gene data show CDR1 as MNHEY and CDR2 as SMNVEV (reference sequence). V shed 4 bases, J shed 0 bases, and the junction held 2 bases outside the gene matches.

The chain joins TRBV2 to TRBJ2-7; 7 bases agree with TRBD2. J lost 3 bases, V lost 7 bases, and 9 bases had no gene match. The CDR3 runs to 14 residues. The germline gives CDR1 SNHLY, CDR2 FYNNEI. The CDR3 DNA reads TGTGCCAGCATGCCGGGACTACAGAACTACGAGCAGTACTTC. It translates to CASMPGLQNYEQYF.

This chain connects TRBV7-4 to TRBJ2-7; D is unresolved. The CDR3 has 14 amino acids. Between the trimmed V and J ends, which lost 4 bases and 4 bases, there was a span of 14 bases. Germline V gene data show CDR1 as SGHVT and CDR2 as SQSDAQ. Here the CDR3 reads CASSSLMYFYEQYF. Written as DNA, the CDR3 is TGTGCCAGCAGCTCCTTAATGTATTTTTACGAGCAGTACTTC. Supplemented by reference TRBV7-4 and TRBJ2-7, the full variable domain reads GAGVSQSPRYKVAKRGRDVALRCDSISGHVTLYWYRQTLGQGSEVLTYSQSDAQRDKSGRPSGRFSAERPERSVSTLKIQRTEQGDSAVYLCASSSLMYFYEQYFGPGTRLTVT.

This sequence joins TRBV27 and TRBJ2-7, with TRBD1 matching over 8 bases. Germline loops: CDR1 MNHEY, CDR2 SMNVEV (reference sequence). The CDR3 is 14 residues long. V lost 0 bases to trimming and J lost 6 bases; unmatched junction nucleotides: 4. The CDR3 nucleotides are TGTGCCAGCAGTTTATCGTTCAGGGGGCTCGAGCAGTACTTC. Translation gives CASSLSFRGLEQYF.

The chain has TRBV5-4 and TRBJ1-1; 12 positions match TRBD1. The CDR3 loop spans 17 amino acids. Germline V lookup: CDR1 SGHNT, CDR2 YYREEE (reference sequence). V trimming: 2 bases; J trimming: 3 bases; junction bases outside the gene matches: 8. CDR3 protein: CASSFRDRGRLDTEAFF. CDR3 nucleotide sequence: TGTGCCAGCAGCTTTCGGGACAGGGGGCGGTTAGACACTGAAGCTTTCTTT. Together with reference TRBV5-4 and TRBJ1-1, the CDR3 gives the full variable domain: ETGVTQSPTHLIKTRGQQVTLRCSSQSGHNTVSWYQQALGQGPQFIFQYYREEENGRGNFPPRFSGLQFPNYSSELNVNALELDDSALYLCASSFRDRGRLDTEAFFGQGTRLTVV.

The gene calls are TRBV6-5 and TRBJ2-3; TRBD2 matches 8 bases. V shed 8 bases, J shed 1 base, and the junction held 8 bases outside the gene matches. This CDR3 comprises 15 residues. CDR1 and CDR2 from the germline V gene are MNHEY and SVGAGI. As DNA, the CDR3 is TGTGCCAGCTCCCTTGGGCGGGGGGGCACAGATACGCAGTATTTT. Encoded protein: CASSLGRGGTDTQYF.

In this sample, this clone turned up a few times. The chain has TRBV6-5 and TRBJ2-5; 8 nucleotides align to TRBD1. In germline, CDR1 is MNHEY, CDR2 SVGAGI. The length of the CDR3 is 15 residues. V lost 2 bases, J lost 3 bases, and 5 bases stayed unmatched. Here the CDR3 reads CASSYAPGQEETQYF. The CDR3, as DNA: TGTGCCAGCAGTTACGCACCGGGACAGGAAGAGACCCAGTACTTC.

The chain recombines TRBV30 with TRBJ2-7; 9 nucleotides match TRBD1. V gave up 1 base and J gave up 4 bases; unmatched junction bases: 5. The germline gives CDR1 GTSNPN, CDR2 SVGIG (reference sequence). This CDR3 comprises 14 residues. CDR3 in amino acids: CAWSAGTGSYEQYF. The CDR3, as DNA: TGTGCCTGGAGTGCCGGGACAGGGTCGTACGAGCAGTACTTC.

This chain links TRBV7-9 with TRBJ2-7, with D unclear. V was shortened by 1 base and J by 5 bases, with 6 bases between the two germline ends. Germline loops: CDR1 SEHNR, CDR2 FQNEAQ (reference sequence). The CDR3 sequence is 12 residues long. DNA of the CDR3: TGTGCCAGCAGCTTAGACTTCCACGAGCAGTACTTC. This gives the protein CASSLDFHEQYF.

The chain recombines TRBV4-2 with TRBJ1-2; unclear D gene. The CDR3 has 13 amino acids. V lost 0 bases and J 4 bases, leaving 6 bases between the germline ends. From germline, CDR1 is LGHNA and CDR2 YNFKEQ. CDR3 DNA sequence: TGTGCCAGCAGCCAAGAGGGAGTCTATGGCTACACCTTC. Translated, it gives CASSQEGVYGYTF.